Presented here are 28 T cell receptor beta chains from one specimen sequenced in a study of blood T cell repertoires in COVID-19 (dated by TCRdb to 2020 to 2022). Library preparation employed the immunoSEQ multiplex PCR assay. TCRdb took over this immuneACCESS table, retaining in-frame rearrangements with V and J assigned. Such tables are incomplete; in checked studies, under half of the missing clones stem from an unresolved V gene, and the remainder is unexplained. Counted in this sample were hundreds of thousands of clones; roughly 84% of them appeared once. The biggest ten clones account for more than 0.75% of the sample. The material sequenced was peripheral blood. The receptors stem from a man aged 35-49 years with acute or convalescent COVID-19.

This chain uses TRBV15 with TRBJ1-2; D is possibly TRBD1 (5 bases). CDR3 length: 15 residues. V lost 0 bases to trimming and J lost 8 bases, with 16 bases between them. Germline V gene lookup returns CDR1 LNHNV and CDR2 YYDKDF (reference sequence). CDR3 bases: TGTGCCACCAGCAGAGATCCGGGACGCGGGGAGGGCTACACCTTC. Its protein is CATSRDPGRGEGYTF. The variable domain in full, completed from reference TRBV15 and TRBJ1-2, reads DAMVIQNPRYQVTQFGKPVTLSCSQTLNHNVMYWYQQKSSQAPKLLFHYYDKDFNNEADTPDNFQSRRPNTSFCFLDIRSPGLGDTAMYLCATSRDPGRGEGYTFGSGTRLTVV.

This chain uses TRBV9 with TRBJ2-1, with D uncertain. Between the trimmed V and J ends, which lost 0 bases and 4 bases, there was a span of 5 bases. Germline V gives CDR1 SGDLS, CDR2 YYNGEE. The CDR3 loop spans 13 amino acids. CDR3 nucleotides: TGTGCCAGCAGCGTAGACTGGTACAATGAGCAGTTCTTC. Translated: CASSVDWYNEQFF.

The CDR3 DNA sequence: TGTGCCAGTAGTTATCCAGATAAGGGTATCCGGACAGGTGTTAGCACAGATACGCAGTATTTT. Encoded protein: CASSYPDKGIRTGVSTDTQYF. The chain links TRBV19 to TRBJ2-3, with 7 bases matching TRBD1. The CDR3 contains 21 residues. From germline, CDR1 is LNHDA and CDR2 SQIVND (reference sequence). V dropped 5 bases and J dropped 0; count of bases not matched to a gene: 23.

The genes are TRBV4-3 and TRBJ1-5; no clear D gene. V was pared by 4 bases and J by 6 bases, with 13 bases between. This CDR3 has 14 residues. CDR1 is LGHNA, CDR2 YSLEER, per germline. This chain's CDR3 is CASSPRGVGQPQHF. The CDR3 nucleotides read TGCGCCAGCAGCCCGCGCGGGGTTGGTCAGCCCCAGCATTTT.

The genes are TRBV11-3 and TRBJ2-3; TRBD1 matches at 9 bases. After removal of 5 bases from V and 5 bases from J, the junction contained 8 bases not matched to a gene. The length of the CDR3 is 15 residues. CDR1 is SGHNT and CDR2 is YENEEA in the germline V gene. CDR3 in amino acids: CASSTGTGIQDTQYF. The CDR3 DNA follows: TGTGCCAGCAGCACCGGGACAGGGATACAAGATACGCAGTATTTT.

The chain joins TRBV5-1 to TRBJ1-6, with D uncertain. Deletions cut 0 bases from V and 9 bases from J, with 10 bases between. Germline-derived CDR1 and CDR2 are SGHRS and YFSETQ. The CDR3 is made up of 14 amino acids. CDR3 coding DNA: TGCGCCAGCAGCTTGGAACCCGCGGGTTCACCCCTCCACTTT. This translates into CASSLEPAGSPLHF.

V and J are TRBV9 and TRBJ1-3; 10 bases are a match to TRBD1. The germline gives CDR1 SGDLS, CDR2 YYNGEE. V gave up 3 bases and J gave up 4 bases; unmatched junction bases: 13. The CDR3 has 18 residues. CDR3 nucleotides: TGTGCCAGCAGCGCATCCGGGACAGGGGCCTCGCGGGGAAACACCATATATTTT. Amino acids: CASSASGTGASRGNTIYF.

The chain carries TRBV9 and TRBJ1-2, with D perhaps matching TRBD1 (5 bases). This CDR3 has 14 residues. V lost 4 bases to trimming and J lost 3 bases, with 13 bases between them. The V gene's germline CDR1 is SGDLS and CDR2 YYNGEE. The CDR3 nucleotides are TGTGCCAGCAGCCAGCAGGGAGGTTACTATGGCTACACCTTC. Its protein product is CASSQQGGYYGYTF.

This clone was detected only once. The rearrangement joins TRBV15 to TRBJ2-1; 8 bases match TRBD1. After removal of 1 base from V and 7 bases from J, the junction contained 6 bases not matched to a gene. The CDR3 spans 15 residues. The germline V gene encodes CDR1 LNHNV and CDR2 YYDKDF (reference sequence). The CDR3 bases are TGTGCCACCAGCAGAGGGACAGGGAAAATAAATGAGCAGTTCTTC. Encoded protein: CATSRGTGKINEQFF.

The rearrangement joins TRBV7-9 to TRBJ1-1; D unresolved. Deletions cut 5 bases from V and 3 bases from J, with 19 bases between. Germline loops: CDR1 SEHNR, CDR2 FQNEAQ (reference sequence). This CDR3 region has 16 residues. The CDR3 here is CASSPAGVSWDTEAFF. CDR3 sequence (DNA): TGTGCCAGCAGCCCAGCCGGGGTATCATGGGACACTGAAGCTTTCTTT.

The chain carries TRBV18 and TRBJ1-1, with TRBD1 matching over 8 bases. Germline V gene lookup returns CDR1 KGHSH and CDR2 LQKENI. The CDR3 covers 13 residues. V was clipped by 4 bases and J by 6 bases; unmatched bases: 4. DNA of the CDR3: TGTGCCAGCTCACGAGACAGGGGCCCTGAAGCTTTCTTT. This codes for CASSRDRGPEAFF.

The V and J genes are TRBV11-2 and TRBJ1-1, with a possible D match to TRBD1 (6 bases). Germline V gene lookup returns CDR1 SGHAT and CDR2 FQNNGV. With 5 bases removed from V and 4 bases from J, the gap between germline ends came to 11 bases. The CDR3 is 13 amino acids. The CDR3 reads CASSPTGSTEAFF. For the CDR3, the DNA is TGTGCCAGCAGCCCCACAGGGTCCACTGAAGCTTTCTTT.

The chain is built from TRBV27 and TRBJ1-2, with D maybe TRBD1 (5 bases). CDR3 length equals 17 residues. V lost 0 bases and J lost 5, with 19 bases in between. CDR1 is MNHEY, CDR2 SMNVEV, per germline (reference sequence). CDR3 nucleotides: TGTGCCAGCAGTTTATCGGGGACGTTTCCCCGGGGGTATGGCTACACCTTC. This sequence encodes CASSLSGTFPRGYGYTF.

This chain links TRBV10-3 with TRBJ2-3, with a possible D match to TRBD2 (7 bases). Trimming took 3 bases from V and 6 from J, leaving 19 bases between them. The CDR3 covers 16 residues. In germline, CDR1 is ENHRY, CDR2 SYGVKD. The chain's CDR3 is CAISDSVGGGADTQYF. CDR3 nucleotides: TGTGCCATCAGTGATTCAGTAGGAGGGGGGGCCGATACGCAGTATTTT.

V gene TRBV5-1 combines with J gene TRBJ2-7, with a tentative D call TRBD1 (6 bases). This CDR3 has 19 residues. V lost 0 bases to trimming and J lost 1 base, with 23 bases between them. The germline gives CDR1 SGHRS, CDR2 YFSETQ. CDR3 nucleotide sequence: TGCGCCAGCAGCTTGGGGGGGAACTTTAGACAGGCTCGATCCTACGAGCAGTACTTC. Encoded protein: CASSLGGNFRQARSYEQYF.

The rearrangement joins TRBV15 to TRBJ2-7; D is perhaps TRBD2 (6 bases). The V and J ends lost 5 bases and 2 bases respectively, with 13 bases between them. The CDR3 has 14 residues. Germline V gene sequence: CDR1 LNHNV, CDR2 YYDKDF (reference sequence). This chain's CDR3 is CATSRGTAAYEQYF. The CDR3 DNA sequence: TGTGCCACCAGCCGCGGGACGGCAGCCTACGAGCAGTACTTC. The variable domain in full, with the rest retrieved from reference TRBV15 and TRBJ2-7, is DAMVIQNPRYQVTQFGKPVTLSCSQTLNHNVMYWYQQKSSQAPKLLFHYYDKDFNNEADTPDNFQSRRPNTSFCFLDIRSPGLGDTAMYLCATSRGTAAYEQYFGPGTRLTVT.

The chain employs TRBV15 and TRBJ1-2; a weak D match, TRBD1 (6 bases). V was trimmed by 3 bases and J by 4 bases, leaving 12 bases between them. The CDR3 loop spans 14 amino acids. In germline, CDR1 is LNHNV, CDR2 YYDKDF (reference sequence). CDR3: CATSRQTGAYGYTF. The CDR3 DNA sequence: TGTGCCACCAGCAGGCAGACAGGAGCCTATGGCTACACCTTC.

The CDR3 region is CASSYSEGANQPQHF. As DNA, the CDR3 is TGTGCCAGCAGTTACTCCGAGGGGGCCAATCAGCCCCAGCATTTT. This chain connects TRBV6-5 to TRBJ1-5, with TRBD1 identical over 7 bases. Per the germline V gene, CDR1 is MNHEY and CDR2 is SVGAGI. The CDR3 sequence is 15 residues long. Trimming took 0 bases from V and 3 from J; bases not matched to a gene: 2.

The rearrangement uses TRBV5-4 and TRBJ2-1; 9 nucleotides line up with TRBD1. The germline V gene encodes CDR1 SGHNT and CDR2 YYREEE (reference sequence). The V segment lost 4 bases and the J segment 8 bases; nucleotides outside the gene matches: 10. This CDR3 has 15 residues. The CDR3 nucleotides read TGTGCCAGCAGCCCGTCCCGGGACAGGGACCATGAGCAGTTCTTC. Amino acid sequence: CASSPSRDRDHEQFF.

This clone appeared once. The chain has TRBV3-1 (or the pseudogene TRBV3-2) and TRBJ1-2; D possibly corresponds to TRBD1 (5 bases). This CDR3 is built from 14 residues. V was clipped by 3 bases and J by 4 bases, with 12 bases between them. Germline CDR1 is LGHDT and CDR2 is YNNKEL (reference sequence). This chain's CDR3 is CASSQGGVSYGYTF. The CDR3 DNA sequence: TGTGCCAGCAGCCAGGGGGGGGTATCCTATGGCTACACCTTC.

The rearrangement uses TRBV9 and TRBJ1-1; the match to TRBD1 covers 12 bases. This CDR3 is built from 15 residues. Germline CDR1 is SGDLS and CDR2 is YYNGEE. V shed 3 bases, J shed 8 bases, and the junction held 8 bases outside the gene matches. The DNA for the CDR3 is TGTGCCAGCAGCGATGTGGGACAGGGGGCGGGAGAAGCTTTCTTT. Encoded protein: CASSDVGQGAGEAFF.

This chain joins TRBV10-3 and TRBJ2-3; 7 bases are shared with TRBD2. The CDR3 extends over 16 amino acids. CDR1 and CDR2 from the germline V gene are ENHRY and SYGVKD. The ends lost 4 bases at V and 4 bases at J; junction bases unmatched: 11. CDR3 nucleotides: TGTGCCATCAGTGGGGGACTACCTAAGGAATCAGATACGCAGTATTTT. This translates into CAISGGLPKESDTQYF.

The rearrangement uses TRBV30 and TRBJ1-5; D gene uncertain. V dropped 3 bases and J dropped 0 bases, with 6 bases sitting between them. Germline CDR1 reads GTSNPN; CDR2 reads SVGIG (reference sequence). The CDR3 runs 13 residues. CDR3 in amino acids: CAWRGASNQPQHF. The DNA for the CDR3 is TGTGCCTGGAGAGGAGCTAGCAATCAGCCCCAGCATTTT.

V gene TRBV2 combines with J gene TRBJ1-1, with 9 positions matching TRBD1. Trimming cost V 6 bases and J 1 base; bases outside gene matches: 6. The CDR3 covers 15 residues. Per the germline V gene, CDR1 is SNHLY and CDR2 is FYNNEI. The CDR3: CASRAGTGKNTEAFF. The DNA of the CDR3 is TGTGCCAGCAGGGCCGGGACAGGGAAGAACACTGAAGCTTTCTTT.

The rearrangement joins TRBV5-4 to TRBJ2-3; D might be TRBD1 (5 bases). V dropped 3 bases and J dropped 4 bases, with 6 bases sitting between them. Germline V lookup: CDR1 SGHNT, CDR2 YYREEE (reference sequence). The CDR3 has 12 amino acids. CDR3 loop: CASSWGSDTQYF. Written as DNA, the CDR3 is TGTGCCAGCAGCTGGGGCTCAGATACGCAGTATTTT.

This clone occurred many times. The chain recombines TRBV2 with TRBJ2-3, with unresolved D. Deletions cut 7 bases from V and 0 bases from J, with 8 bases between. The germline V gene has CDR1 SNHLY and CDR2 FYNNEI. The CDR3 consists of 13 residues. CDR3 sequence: CASNPRSTDTQYF. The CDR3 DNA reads TGTGCCAGCAACCCTAGGAGCACAGATACGCAGTATTTT. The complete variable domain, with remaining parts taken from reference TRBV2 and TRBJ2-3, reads EPEVTQTPSHQVTQMGQEVILRCVPISNHLYFYWYRQILGQKVEFLVSFYNNEISEKSEIFDDQFSVERPDGSNFTLKIRSTKLEDSAMYFCASNPRSTDTQYFGPGTRLTVL.

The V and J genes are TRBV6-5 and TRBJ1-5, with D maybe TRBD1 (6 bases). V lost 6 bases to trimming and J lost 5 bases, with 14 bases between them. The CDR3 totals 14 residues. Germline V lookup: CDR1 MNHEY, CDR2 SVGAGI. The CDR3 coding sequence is TGTGCCAGCAGAACAGGGAACGTTTATCAGCCCCAGCATTTT. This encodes CASRTGNVYQPQHF.

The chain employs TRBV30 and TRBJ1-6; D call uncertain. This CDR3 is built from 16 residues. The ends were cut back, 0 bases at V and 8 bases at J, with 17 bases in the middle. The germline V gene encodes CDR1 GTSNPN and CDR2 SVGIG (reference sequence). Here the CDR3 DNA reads TGTGCCTGGAGTGTAAACCGGCCCGGCGGGCATTCACCCCTCCACTTT. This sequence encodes CAWSVNRPGGHSPLHF.